One sample yielded the 8 T cell receptor beta chains listed below, sequenced in a study of blood T cell repertoires in COVID-19. Here immunoSEQ multiplex PCR was the method, and the copy in TCRdb shows in-frame clones only, minus some. The sample has hundreds of thousands of clones, roughly 90% seen once. The sample was peripheral blood. The receptors stem from a woman in her seventies with COVID-19, enrolled during active disease.

The chain joins TRBV4-3 to TRBJ1-5, with unresolved D. The CDR3 is 14 amino acids. Germline V gene sequence: CDR1 LGHNA, CDR2 YSLEER. V gave up 0 bases and J gave up 9 bases, with 12 bases separating them. The CDR3 DNA reads TGCGCCAGCAGCCAAGATGGAGAGAGCCGGCCCCAGCATTTT. It encodes CASSQDGESRPQHF.

The chain combines TRBV4-1 with TRBJ2-7; TRBD1 might be the D (7 bases). V was shortened by 4 bases and J by 2 bases, with 15 bases between the two germline ends. The CDR3 has 15 amino acids. In germline, CDR1 is MGHRA, CDR2 YSYEKL. The CDR3 reads CASSLHAGQPYEQYF. CDR3 nucleotides: TGCGCCAGCAGCCTCCATGCGGGACAGCCCTACGAGCAGTACTTC.

The rearrangement joins TRBV27 to TRBJ2-5; TRBD2 is a possible D gene (6 bases). Trimming cost V 5 bases and J 3 bases, with 13 bases left between them. Germline CDR1 is MNHEY and CDR2 is SMNVEV (reference sequence). The CDR3 is made up of 14 amino acids. CDR3 DNA sequence: TGTGCCAGCAGTCCCTGGGGCGGGGAAGAGACCCAGTACTTC. Protein sequence: CASSPWGGEETQYF.

This chain uses TRBV6-1 with TRBJ1-2; 7 nucleotides align to TRBD1. The CDR3 spans 14 residues. Germline V gives CDR1 MNHNS, CDR2 SASEGT. V lost 3 bases and J lost 4; bases outside the gene matches: 5. The CDR3 nucleotides read TGTGCCAGCAGTGAGAGGGGGCGCGGCTATGGCTACACCTTC. Residues: CASSERGRGYGYTF.

The V call is TRBV6-1, the J call TRBJ1-2; D might be TRBD1 (5 bases). Germline assignment: CDR1 MNHNS and CDR2 SASEGT. Trimming pared 2 bases from V and 4 bases from J, leaving 11 bases between. The length of the CDR3 is 14 residues. CDR3 nucleotide sequence: TGTGCCAGCAGTGAACCCGGGGGGTTCTATGGCTACACCTTC. Translating it yields CASSEPGGFYGYTF.

This clone has only one observation. V is TRBV3-1 (or the pseudogene TRBV3-2) and J is TRBJ2-2, with 11 bases matching TRBD2. V trimming: 1 base; J trimming: 3 bases; junction bases outside the gene matches: 1. The CDR3 has 16 amino acids. CDR1 is LGHDT, CDR2 YNNKEL, per germline (reference sequence). The CDR3 bases are TGTGCCAGCAGCCAAGGACTAGCGGGGCACACCGGGGAGCTGTTTTTT. Its protein is CASSQGLAGHTGELFF.

The chain is built from TRBV19 and TRBJ1-2; no clear D. Deletions cut 4 bases from V and 8 bases from J, with 11 bases between. Germline V CDR1 and CDR2: LNHDA, SQIVND (reference sequence). The CDR3 is 12 amino acids. The CDR3 DNA sequence: TGTGCCAGTAGTACTTCCCCGGGGGGCTACACCTTC. This translates into CASSTSPGGYTF. The variable domain in full, with the rest retrieved from reference TRBV19 and TRBJ1-2, is DGGITQSPKYLFRKEGQNVTLSCEQNLNHDAMYWYRQDPGQGLRLIYYSQIVNDFQKGDIAEGYSVSREKKESFPLTVTSAQKNPTAFYLCASSTSPGGYTFGSGTRLTVV.

There are a few counts of this clone. This chain joins TRBV6-1 and TRBJ2-7; 11 nucleotides align to TRBD1. CDR1 and CDR2 (germline): MNHNS, SASEGT. This CDR3 contains 13 residues. J was trimmed by 7 bases and V by 11 bases; bases with no gene match: 10. As DNA, the CDR3 is TGTGCCGGACAGGGACAGGGGGATCGAGAGCAGTACTTC. Amino acid sequence: CAGQGQGDREQYF.